Listed below are T cell receptor beta chains from one sample, sequenced in a study of T cell repertoires in cytomegalovirus infection. The antigens of these receptors remain unknown. MiXCR was run by TCRdb on the reads, yielding one entry per CDR3 protein. The table lists around 430,000 distinct CDR3 sequences, approximately 42% of them singletons. The specimen comprised cultured PBMCs, sampled from culture after CMV antigen stimulation. Receptors originate from a human donor in good health (CMV status not recorded). Some clones in this sample may be carry-over from other donors' samples. Both conserved end residues are part of each CDR3. D genes are given only for firm matches. Some rows have no size entry. The others give once, few or many, or a class for an expanded clone.

>TRBJ2-7|once|TRBD2|TRBV7-6
CASSQLAGVPEQYF
TGTGCCAGCAGCCAATTAGCGGGAGTCCCCGAGCAGTACTTC
>TRBJ2-1|NA|TRBD2|TRBV4-1
CASSQESSGRFYEQFF
TGCGCCAGCAGCCAAGAATCAAGCGGGAGGTTCTATGAGCAGTTCTTC
>TRBJ1-1|NA|NA|TRBV7-9
CASTRQTMNTEAFF
TGTGCCAGCACCCGACAGACCATGAACACTGAAGCTTTCTTT
>TRBJ2-7|NA|NA|TRBV6-8
CASSPRTDAILYEQYF
TGTGCCAGCAGTCCCCGGACGGACGCGATCCTTTACGAGCAGTACTTC
>TRBJ2-4|NA|TRBD1|TRBV6-1
CASSNRGRLAKNIQYF
TGTGCCAGCAGCAACAGGGGGCGCCTAGCCAAAAACATTCAGTACTTC
>TRBJ2-3|NA|NA|TRBV9
CASSVSPPRGSTDTQYF
TGTGCCAGCAGCGTATCCCCCCCTAGGGGCAGCACAGATACGCAGTATTTT
>TRBJ1-1|few|NA|TRBV12-3/TRBV12-4
CASSVSWGMNTEAFF
TGTGCCAGCAGTGTCTCGTGGGGGATGAACACTGAAGCTTTCTTT
>TRBJ1-2|NA|TRBD1|TRBV4-1
CASSHADRANYGYTF
TGCGCCAGCAGCCATGCCGACAGGGCTAACTATGGCTACACCTTC
>TRBJ2-1|NA|TRBD1|TRBV12-3/TRBV12-4
CASSPGGIRNEQFF
TGTGCCAGCAGTCCAGGGGGAATAAGGAATGAGCAGTTCTTC
>TRBJ2-3|few|TRBD2|TRBV7-8
CASSLNGASGVGDTQYF
TGTGCCAGCAGCTTGAACGGGGCTAGCGGTGTGGGAGATACGCAGTATTTT
>TRBJ2-3|NA|NA|TRBV4-3
CASSQDQGDTQYF
TGCGCCAGCAGCCAAGATCAGGGGGATACGCAGTATTTT
>TRBJ2-1|few|NA|TRBV6-2/TRBV6-3
CASSSGRNQFF
TGTGCCAGCAGTTCCGGGAGAAATCAGTTCTTC
>TRBJ2-2|many|NA|TRBV7-6
CASSSSGPTGELFF
TGTGCCAGCAGCTCGAGCGGACCCACCGGGGAGCTGTTTTTT
>TRBJ2-1|few|NA|TRBV7-9
CASSTAMGEQFF
TGTGCCAGCAGCACAGCAATGGGAGAGCAGTTCTTC
>TRBJ1-5|few|TRBD1|TRBV12-3/TRBV12-4
CASTTGTGWSQPQHF
TGTGCCAGCACCACCGGGACAGGGTGGTCGCAGCCCCAGCATTTT
>TRBJ2-3|NA|TRBD2|TRBV7-2
CASRSTSGGRDTQYF
TGTGCCAGCAGATCTACTAGCGGGGGAAGGGATACGCAGTATTTT
>TRBJ2-7|NA|NA|TRBV19
CASSIGYGGSSEQYF
TGTGCCAGTAGTATAGGGTACGGCGGGTCCAGCGAGCAGTACTTC
>TRBJ2-7|NA|NA|TRBV7-9
CASSSTSRGGAYEQYF
TGTGCCAGCAGCTCAACTAGTAGGGGAGGTGCCTACGAGCAGTACTTC
>TRBJ2-1|few|NA|TRBV7-6
CASSLATEDRRAYNEQFF
TGTGCCAGCAGCTTAGCGACAGAAGACAGGCGCGCCTACAATGAGCAGTTCTTC
>TRBJ2-3|NA|NA|TRBV6-2/TRBV6-3
CASRTDGSTDTQYF
TGTGCCAGCAGAACGGACGGAAGCACAGATACGCAGTATTTT
>TRBJ2-1|few|NA|TRBV7-6
CASSLAPGPVYNEQFF
TGTGCCAGCAGCTTAGCCCCCGGACCGGTATACAATGAGCAGTTCTTC
>TRBJ2-5|NA|NA|TRBV7-9
CASSIPLGNEETQYF
TGTGCCAGCAGCATCCCGCTTGGCAACGAAGAGACCCAGTACTTC
>TRBJ2-7|NA|NA|TRBV3-1
CASRGLSYEQYF
TGTGCCTCCCGCGGCCTTTCCTACGAGCAGTACTTC
>TRBJ2-5|few|NA|TRBV15
CATSRDLDRRETQYF
TGTGCCACCAGCAGAGACCTTGACAGGAGGGAGACCCAGTACTTC
>TRBJ1-2|few|NA|TRBV7-2
CASSLRRPGYGYTF
TGTGCCAGCAGCTTGAGGCGGCCCGGCTATGGCTACACCTTC
>TRBJ2-1|few|TRBD2|TRBV7-2
CASSTGLAGGDEQFF
TGTGCCAGCAGCACGGGACTAGCGGGAGGGGACGAGCAGTTCTTC
>TRBJ2-3|NA|TRBD2|TRBV7-6
CASRPHPGLASDTQYF
TGTGCCAGCAGACCCCACCCGGGACTAGCGTCAGATACGCAGTATTTT
>TRBJ2-7|NA|NA|TRBV7-9
CASSHRTLSSYEQYF
TGTGCCAGCAGCCACCGGACCCTTAGCTCCTACGAGCAGTACTTC
>TRBJ2-7|NA|NA|TRBV6-1
CASSEAPVLAYEQYF
TGTGCCAGCAGTGAAGCCCCGGTACTAGCCTACGAGCAGTACTTC
>TRBJ1-1|NA|TRBD1|TRBV6-2/TRBV6-3
CASSYSRTGPGGTEAFF
TGTGCCAGCAGTTACTCCCGTACTGGTCCAGGGGGGACTGAAGCTTTCTTT
>TRBJ2-1|once|TRBD1|TRBV6-1
CASSLDREIYEQFF
TGTGCCAGCAGTCTAGACAGGGAGATATATGAGCAGTTCTTC
>TRBJ1-5|NA|NA|TRBV6-4
CASRSSSGNQPQHF
TGTGCCAGCAGATCCTCGAGTGGCAATCAGCCCCAGCATTTT
>TRBJ2-3|NA|NA|TRBV4-2
CASSYGTSQDTQYF
TGTGCCAGCAGTTATGGGACCTCACAGGATACGCAGTATTTT
>TRBJ2-7|NA|NA|TRBV7-2
CASSLDFYEQYF
TGTGCCAGCAGCTTAGATTTCTACGAGCAGTACTTC
>TRBJ2-5|few|NA|TRBV4-1
CASSQPRERETQYF
TGCGCCAGCAGCCAACCCAGGGAACGCGAGACCCAGTACTTC
>TRBJ2-3|few|NA|TRBV6-2/TRBV6-3
CASRRPTRRGTDTQYF
TGTGCCAGCAGGCGCCCGACTAGAAGGGGCACAGATACGCAGTATTTT
>TRBJ1-2|few|NA|TRBV28
CASSPLTVYGYTF
TGTGCCAGCAGTCCCTTGACAGTCTATGGCTACACCTTC
>TRBJ1-6|NA|NA|TRBV6-6
CASSYSYNSPLHF
TGTGCCAGCAGTTACTCCTATAATTCACCCCTCCACTTT
>TRBJ1-2|NA|TRBD1|TRBV11-2
CASSPRTGGMYGYTF
TGTGCCAGCAGCCCCCGGACAGGAGGGATGTATGGCTACACCTTC
>TRBJ1-2|NA|NA|TRBV7-2
CASSYRGRPTDYGYTF
TGTGCCAGCAGTTATAGGGGACGACCCACGGACTATGGCTACACCTTC
>TRBJ1-5|once|TRBD1|TRBV27
CASSPGTGPQPQHF
TGTGCCAGCAGTCCCGGGACAGGGCCTCAGCCCCAGCATTTT